This entry lists 23 T cell receptor beta chains sequenced from one sample in a study of blood T cell repertoires in COVID-19. The protocol was immunoSEQ multiplex PCR, while the TCRdb copy is restricted to in-frame clones and leaves out a portion. The data show roughly 260,000 clones, about nine tenths seen once. Sequencing used PBMCs or T cells enriched from blood (not recorded which). The origin of the receptors is a woman in her 30s with acute COVID-19.

This rearrangement joins TRBV6-5 to TRBJ2-5; maybe TRBD1 (5 bases). Between the trimmed V and J ends, which lost 6 bases and 5 bases, there was a span of 13 bases. This CDR3 spans 13 amino acids. Germline V gene sequence: CDR1 MNHEY, CDR2 SVGAGI. The DNA of the CDR3 is TGTGCCAGCAGGGACACCTTGAGGGAGACCCAGTACTTC. It is translated as CASRDTLRETQYF.

The chain has TRBV28 and TRBJ1-5; D is undetermined. Trimming pared 2 bases from V and 6 bases from J, leaving 14 bases between. Germline V gene data show CDR1 as MDHEN and CDR2 as SYDVKM. The length of the CDR3 is 15 residues. Here the CDR3 DNA reads TGTGCCAGCAGTTTAGGTGTTGGGCAGTTTCAGCCCCAGCATTTT. It encodes CASSLGVGQFQPQHF.

This chain links TRBV28 with TRBJ2-1; 10 nucleotides agree with TRBD2. J gave up 4 bases and V 2 bases, and 11 bases lay outside the gene matches. This CDR3 is built from 18 residues. Looked up from germline, CDR1 is MDHEN and CDR2 is SYDVKM. CDR3 amino acids: CASSLPTGLALQYNEQFF. CDR3 nucleotide sequence: TGTGCCAGCAGTTTACCTACGGGACTAGCGCTTCAATACAATGAGCAGTTCTTC.

A single count supports this clone. This rearrangement joins TRBV5-6 to TRBJ1-2; TRBD1 aligns across 7 bases. The V segment lost 4 bases and the J segment 6 bases; nucleotides outside the gene matches: 6. Germline V gene lookup returns CDR1 SGHDT and CDR2 YYEEEE. There are 13 residues in the CDR3. CDR3 loop: CASSGGTVHGYTF. Here the CDR3 DNA reads TGTGCCAGCAGCGGCGGGACAGTTCATGGCTACACCTTC.

This chain connects TRBV11-2 to TRBJ1-6; D possibly corresponds to TRBD1 (5 bases). V dropped 2 bases and J dropped 10 bases, with 12 bases sitting between them. The germline V gene has CDR1 SGHAT and CDR2 FQNNGV. This CDR3 has 14 residues. The CDR3 DNA reads as TGTGCCAGCAGCTTAACCAGGGTGAGGTCACCCCTCCACTTT. It translates to CASSLTRVRSPLHF.

The chain employs TRBV4-3 and TRBJ2-5; D remains unclear. This CDR3 has 14 residues. CDR1 LGHNA and CDR2 YSLEER come from the germline V gene. V gave up 1 base and J gave up 7 bases, with 13 bases separating them. This CDR3 is CASSQGAQSLTQYF. The DNA of the CDR3 is TGCGCCAGCAGCCAAGGGGCCCAGTCCTTGACCCAGTACTTC.

The chain has TRBV27 and TRBJ2-5; TRBD1 agrees at 8 bases. The V gene end was trimmed by 5 bases and the J gene end by 5 bases; junction bases not matched to a gene: 10. This CDR3 comprises 15 residues. Germline V gives CDR1 MNHEY, CDR2 SMNVEV (reference sequence). The CDR3 sequence: CASSRKGTGRETQYF. The DNA of the CDR3 is TGTGCCAGCAGTCGCAAGGGGACAGGTCGGGAGACCCAGTACTTC.

Here the CDR3 reads CASSTGGSGYTF. The CDR3 DNA reads TGCGCCAGCAGCACCGGGGGTAGCGGCTACACCTTC. V and J are TRBV5-1 and TRBJ1-2, with D possibly being TRBD1 (5 bases). This CDR3 is built from 12 residues. CDR1 is SGHRS and CDR2 is YFSETQ in the germline V gene. Trimming removed 4 bases from V and 8 bases from J, with 12 bases in between.

This sequence joins TRBV16 and TRBJ1-2, with TRBD1 matching 8 bases. V lost 0 bases, J lost 4 bases, and 1 base stayed unmatched. The CDR3 spans 14 residues. Germline V gene lookup returns CDR1 KGHSY and CDR2 FQNENV. The CDR3 protein is CASSQSGTGYGYTF. The CDR3 DNA follows: TGTGCCAGCAGCCAATCAGGGACAGGCTATGGCTACACCTTC.

This chain uses TRBV29-1 with TRBJ1-4; D is ambiguous. Germline V gives CDR1 SQVTM, CDR2 ANQGSEA. V was clipped by 4 bases and J by 8 bases, with 14 bases between them. The CDR3 is 13 amino acids. The CDR3 region is CSVGETGGEKLFF. The DNA of the CDR3 is TGCAGCGTTGGTGAGACTGGCGGAGAAAAACTGTTTTTT.

For the CDR3, the DNA is TGTGCCAGCAGCGTATTGTCAGGTGGAAACACCATATATTTT. As protein: CASSVLSGGNTIYF. The V call is TRBV9, the J call TRBJ1-3; no clear D. The CDR3 covers 14 residues. Trimming stripped 1 base from V and 3 bases from J, with 8 bases between. From germline, CDR1 is SGDLS and CDR2 YYNGEE.

Only one count was recorded for this clone. DNA of the CDR3: TGTGCCAGCAGTGTATGGACATCGGATCAGCCCCAGCATTTT. Amino acids: CASSVWTSDQPQHF. The rearrangement joins TRBV2 to TRBJ1-5; D may be TRBD1 (5 bases). V shed 4 bases and J shed 5 bases, with 12 bases lying between them. The CDR3 spans 14 residues. Germline assignment: CDR1 SNHLY and CDR2 FYNNEI. The variable domain in full, with the rest retrieved from reference TRBV2 and TRBJ1-5, is EPEVTQTPSHQVTQMGQEVILRCVPISNHLYFYWYRQILGQKVEFLVSFYNNEISEKSEIFDDQFSVERPDGSNFTLKIRSTKLEDSAMYFCASSVWTSDQPQHFGDGTRLSIL.

The genes are TRBV4-2 and TRBJ1-2; TRBD1 is a possible D gene (6 bases). V dropped 4 bases and J dropped 8 bases, with 14 bases sitting between them. The germline V gene has CDR1 LGHNA and CDR2 YNFKEQ. The CDR3 has 13 residues. The CDR3 reads CASSPRTADGYTF. The CDR3 bases are TGTGCCAGCAGCCCCAGGACAGCTGACGGCTACACCTTC.

The chain recombines TRBV7-6 with TRBJ2-7, with a possible D match to TRBD1 (6 bases). The V end was cut by 2 bases, the J end by 7 bases, with 18 bases between. This CDR3 has 15 amino acids. CDR1 SGHVS and CDR2 FNYEAQ come from the germline V gene. CDR3 region: CASSLNMAGATEQYF. CDR3 in DNA: TGTGCCAGCAGCTTAAATATGGCAGGGGCCACGGAGCAGTACTTC.

The V gene is TRBV19, the J gene TRBJ1-5, with D possibly being TRBD1 (6 bases). V lost 1 base, J lost 4 bases, and 11 bases lay in between. In germline, CDR1 is LNHDA, CDR2 SQIVND (reference sequence). The CDR3 spans 15 residues. The CDR3 bases are TGTGCCAGTAGTATAGTCGGGGGGCGAAATCAGCCCCAGCATTTT. Its translation is CASSIVGGRNQPQHF. Drawing the rest from reference TRBV19 and TRBJ1-5, the complete variable domain is DGGITQSPKYLFRKEGQNVTLSCEQNLNHDAMYWYRQDPGQGLRLIYYSQIVNDFQKGDIAEGYSVSREKKESFPLTVTSAQKNPTAFYLCASSIVGGRNQPQHFGDGTRLSIL.

The chain combines TRBV19 with TRBJ2-7; TRBD2 agrees at 7 bases. This CDR3 has 15 amino acids. V dropped 2 bases and J dropped 3; count of bases not matched to a gene: 7. Per the germline V gene, CDR1 is LNHDA and CDR2 is SQIVND (reference sequence). This CDR3 reads CASSILASGLYEQYF. The CDR3 DNA is TGTGCCAGTAGTATATTGGCTAGCGGACTCTACGAGCAGTACTTC.

The chain combines TRBV6-2 or TRBV6-3 with TRBJ2-2, with D perhaps TRBD2 (5 bases). CDR1 and CDR2 from the germline V gene are MNHEY and SVGEGT. The CDR3 is 17 residues long. Trimming took off 1 base at V and 3 bases at J, with 15 bases between the two ends. Written as DNA, the CDR3 is TGTGCCAGCAGTTACTTTCTGGGAGCAGTCGACACCGGGGAGCTGTTTTTT. Amino acids: CASSYFLGAVDTGELFF.

V gene TRBV9 combines with J gene TRBJ2-5, with 8 bases that match TRBD2. V dropped 0 bases and J dropped 2; count of bases not matched to a gene: 12. The CDR3 loop spans 18 amino acids. Per germline, CDR1 SGDLS and CDR2 YYNGEE. The chain's CDR3 is CASSVASGGVGNQETQYF. Here the CDR3 DNA reads TGTGCCAGCAGCGTAGCTTCCGGGGGGGTAGGAAATCAAGAGACCCAGTACTTC.

CDR3 region: CASSHGTGTNYGYTF. For the CDR3, the DNA is TGTGCCAGCAGCCACGGGACAGGCACTAACTATGGCTACACCTTC. This chain links TRBV3-1 (or the pseudogene TRBV3-2) with TRBJ1-2, with 8 bases fitting TRBD1. This CDR3 spans 15 amino acids. Germline V gene lookup returns CDR1 LGHDT and CDR2 YNNKEL (reference sequence). With 3 bases clipped from V and 0 bases from J, the junction kept 3 bases outside the gene matches.

The chain links TRBV5-1 to TRBJ2-1; 14 bases align to TRBD2. Per the germline V gene, CDR1 is SGHRS and CDR2 is YFSETQ. This CDR3 is built from 17 residues. J gave up 4 bases and V 3 bases, and 6 bases lay outside the gene matches. CDR3 nucleotides: TGCGCCAGCAGCTACATGGGACTAGCGGGGGTTTACAATGAGCAGTTCTTC. Protein sequence: CASSYMGLAGVYNEQFF.

The genes are TRBV7-2 and TRBJ1-1, with 8 bases matching TRBD1. The V segment lost 6 bases and the J segment 5 bases; nucleotides outside the gene matches: 8. The CDR3 contains 14 residues. Germline V gene data show CDR1 as SGHTA and CDR2 as FQGNSA. This chain's CDR3 is CASRPDRVITEAFF. The CDR3 nucleotides are TGTGCCAGCAGGCCGGACAGGGTTATAACTGAAGCTTTCTTT.

J is TRBJ1-3 and V is TRBV7-8; 7 nucleotides match TRBD1. This CDR3 comprises 20 residues. Germline CDR1 is SGHVS and CDR2 is FQNEAQ. The V segment lost 0 bases and the J segment 0 bases; nucleotides outside the gene matches: 14. The CDR3 is CASSLASGQSFQFSGNTIYF. DNA for the CDR3: TGTGCCAGCAGCTTAGCTTCGGGACAGAGTTTCCAATTCTCTGGAAACACCATATATTTT.

About this clone itself: Other DNA sequences in the same sample also yield this CDR3. The chain joins TRBV15 to TRBJ1-6; D is unclear. V was pared by 1 base and J by 4 bases, with 5 bases between. The CDR3 length is 14 residues. Germline assignment: CDR1 LNHNV and CDR2 YYDKDF (reference sequence). The CDR3 nucleotides read TGTGCCACCAGCAGAGGAGAATATAATTCACCCCTCCACTTT. Amino acids: CATSRGEYNSPLHF.